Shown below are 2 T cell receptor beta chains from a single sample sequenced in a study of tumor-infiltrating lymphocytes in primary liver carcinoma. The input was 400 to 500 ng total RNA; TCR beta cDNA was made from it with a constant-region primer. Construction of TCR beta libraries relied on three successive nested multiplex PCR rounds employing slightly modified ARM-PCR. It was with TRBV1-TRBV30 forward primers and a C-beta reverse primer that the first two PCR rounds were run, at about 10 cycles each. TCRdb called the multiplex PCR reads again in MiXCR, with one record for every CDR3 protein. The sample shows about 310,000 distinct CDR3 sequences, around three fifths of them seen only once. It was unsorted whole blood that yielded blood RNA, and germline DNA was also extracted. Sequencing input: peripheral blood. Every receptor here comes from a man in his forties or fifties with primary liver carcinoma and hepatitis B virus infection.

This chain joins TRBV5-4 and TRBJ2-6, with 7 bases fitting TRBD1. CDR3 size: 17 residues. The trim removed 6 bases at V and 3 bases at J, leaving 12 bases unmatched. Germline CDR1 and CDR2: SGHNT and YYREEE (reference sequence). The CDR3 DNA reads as TGTGCCAGCACCGAAGGACAGGTTTTGAGTGGGGCCAACGTCCTGACTTTC. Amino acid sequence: CASTEGQVLSGANVLTF.

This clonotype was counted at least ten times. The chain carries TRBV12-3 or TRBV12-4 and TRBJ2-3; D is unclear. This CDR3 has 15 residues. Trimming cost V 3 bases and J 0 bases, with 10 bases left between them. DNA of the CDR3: TGTGCCAGCAGTTTGAGAGGAACTAGCACAGATACGCAGTATTTT. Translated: CASSLRGTSTDTQYF.